The 27 T cell receptor beta chains reported below all come from one sample, sequenced in a study of cytomegalovirus exposure and HLA in healthy donors. TCRdb's copy holds only in-frame clones and misses some; the assay was immunoSEQ multiplex PCR. In the table there are 90,000 to 130,000 clones, 95% of which are singletons. Specimen: PBMCs. The receptors were sampled from a young woman in good health and CMV-seronegative.

The rearrangement links TRBV5-1 to TRBJ1-5; 8 nucleotides line up with TRBD1. This CDR3 is 16 amino acids long. Unmatched junction bases numbered 6, after V lost 4 bases and J lost 0 bases. Germline V gene sequence: CDR1 SGHRS, CDR2 YFSETQ. CDR3 protein: CASSLGTGISNQPQHF. The CDR3 DNA sequence: TGCGCCAGCAGCCTCGGGACAGGAATTAGCAATCAGCCCCAGCATTTT.

The V and J genes are TRBV2 and TRBJ1-1; no clear D. There are 14 residues in the CDR3. With 1 base removed from V and 3 bases from J, the gap between germline ends came to 9 bases. Germline V CDR1 and CDR2: SNHLY, FYNNEI. The DNA for the CDR3 is TGTGCCAGCAGTGAAGATGAGGGATACACTGAAGCTTTCTTT. It codes for CASSEDEGYTEAFF.

This sequence joins TRBV27 and TRBJ2-3; 13 nucleotides align to TRBD2. Germline V lookup: CDR1 MNHEY, CDR2 SMNVEV (reference sequence). The CDR3 spans 15 residues. V shed 5 bases, J shed 4 bases, and the junction held 3 bases outside the gene matches. CDR3 DNA sequence: TGTGCCAGCAGTGGGGGACTAGCGGGACCAGATACGCAGTATTTT. Residues: CASSGGLAGPDTQYF.

This chain uses TRBV7-2 with TRBJ1-3, with 7 bases identical to TRBD1. Trimming at V came to 4 bases and at J to 0 bases, leaving 3 bases not matched to a gene. Germline V gene sequence: CDR1 SGHTA, CDR2 FQGNSA. The CDR3 contains 15 residues. CDR3 protein: CASSSAGGSGNTIYF. In nucleotides, the CDR3 is TGTGCCAGCAGCTCCGCAGGGGGCTCTGGAAACACCATATATTTT.

The chain uses TRBV27 and TRBJ2-2; 7 bases agree with TRBD1. Germline V lookup: CDR1 MNHEY, CDR2 SMNVEV (reference sequence). Trimming at V came to 6 bases and at J to 0 bases, leaving 7 bases not matched to a gene. The CDR3 contains 16 residues. The CDR3 here is CASRVSRGSNTGELFF. The CDR3 nucleotides are TGTGCCAGCAGAGTCAGCAGGGGGTCGAACACCGGGGAGCTGTTTTTT.

The rearrangement links TRBV7-3 to TRBJ1-6; D unresolved. Per the germline V gene, CDR1 is SGHTA and CDR2 is FQGTGA. CDR3 size: 13 residues. The germline V and J ends were trimmed by 5 bases and 4 bases, with 6 bases remaining between them. In DNA, the CDR3 is TGTGCCAGCAGCCGGGATTATAATTCACCCCTCCACTTT. Translating it yields CASSRDYNSPLHF. The full variable domain, rest sourced from reference TRBV7-3 and TRBJ1-6, is GAGVSQTPSNKVTEKGKYVELRCDPISGHTALYWYRQSLGQGPEFLIYFQGTGAADDSGLPNDRFFAVRPEGSVSTLKIQRTERGDSAVYLCASSRDYNSPLHFGNGTRLTVT.

This chain uses TRBV14 with TRBJ1-2; no clear D. Germline CDR1 is SGHDN and CDR2 is FVKESK. V was clipped by 0 bases and J by 4 bases, with 18 bases between them. The CDR3 is made up of 17 amino acids. The CDR3 sequence: CASSQDRGTVPAYGYTF. In DNA, the CDR3 is TGTGCCAGCAGCCAAGATAGAGGAACGGTCCCTGCCTATGGCTACACCTTC.

The chain's CDR3 is CASSDLGRGNEAFF. CDR3 in DNA: TGTGCCAGCAGCGATCTAGGGCGGGGGAACGAAGCTTTCTTT. The rearrangement joins TRBV6-1 to TRBJ1-1, with a tentative D call TRBD1 (5 bases). CDR1 MNHNS and CDR2 SASEGT come from the germline V gene. This CDR3 contains 14 residues. Between the trimmed V and J ends, which lost 6 bases and 8 bases, there was a span of 19 bases.

The chain carries TRBV5-4 and TRBJ2-1; D is unresolved. CDR1 SGHNT and CDR2 YYREEE come from the germline V gene (reference sequence). The V end lost 0 bases, the J end lost 7 bases, and 5 bases lay between the germline ends. The CDR3 contains 12 residues. This CDR3 reads CASSLAGNEQFF. CDR3 nucleotide sequence: TGTGCCAGCAGCTTGGCGGGTAATGAGCAGTTCTTC.

The chain links TRBV14 to TRBJ1-2; TRBD1 aligns across 7 bases. The germline gives CDR1 SGHDN, CDR2 FVKESK. J was trimmed by 4 bases and V by 3 bases; bases with no gene match: 5. The CDR3 spans 14 residues. CDR3 bases: TGTGCCAGCAGCCAGTCGACAGGGAGCTATGGCTACACCTTC. It codes for CASSQSTGSYGYTF.

CDR3 in amino acids: CASSLAGTRGETQYF. In DNA, the CDR3 is TGTGCCAGCAGCTTAGCAGGGACAAGAGGAGAAACCCAGTACTTC. This chain joins TRBV7-2 and TRBJ2-5; TRBD1 is a possible D gene (6 bases). The germline CDR1 and CDR2 sequences are SGHTA and FQGNSA. Trimming took off 0 bases at V and 8 bases at J, with 16 bases between the two ends. This CDR3 comprises 15 residues. Complete variable domain (other parts from reference TRBV7-2 and TRBJ2-5): GAGVSQSPSNKVTEKGKDVELRCDPISGHTALYWYRQSLGQGLEFLIYFQGNSAPDKSGLPSDRFSAERTGGSVSTLTIQRTQQEDSAVYLCASSLAGTRGETQYFGPGTRLLVL.

The chain employs TRBV9 and TRBJ1-1; weak D call: TRBD1 (6 bases). V was pared by 2 bases and J by 3 bases, with 11 bases between. Germline CDR1 is SGDLS and CDR2 is YYNGEE. CDR3 length equals 14 residues. The CDR3 nucleotides read TGTGCCAGCAGCGTCAGGGGTTATGACACTGAAGCTTTCTTT. Translation: CASSVRGYDTEAFF.

The chain uses TRBV20-1 and TRBJ1-1; D gene uncertain. Looked up from germline, CDR1 is DFQATT and CDR2 is SNEGSKA (reference sequence). The V end lost 6 bases, the J end lost 1 base, and 6 bases lay between the germline ends. CDR3 length: 11 amino acids. The CDR3 DNA sequence: TGCAGTGCAGGGAGGAACACTGAAGCTTTCTTT. Encoded protein: CSAGRNTEAFF.

The gene calls are TRBV19 and TRBJ1-1; D may be TRBD1 (6 bases). The V gene's germline CDR1 is LNHDA and CDR2 SQIVND (reference sequence). This CDR3 has 15 amino acids. Trimming removed 5 bases from V and 1 base from J, with 14 bases in between. The CDR3, as DNA: TGTGCCAGTAGTGCCTTCCCCAGGGGGAACACTGAAGCTTTCTTT. Amino acid sequence: CASSAFPRGNTEAFF.

The chain recombines TRBV7-8 with TRBJ1-4, with D tentatively TRBD1 (6 bases). Germline values: CDR1 SGHVS, CDR2 FQNEAQ. V lost 4 bases to trimming and J lost 4 bases, with 13 bases between them. The CDR3 spans 15 residues. The CDR3 coding sequence is TGTGCCAGCAGCTCGAACAGGGCCCTTAATGAAAAACTGTTTTTT. Protein: CASSSNRALNEKLFF.

This chain joins TRBV7-3 and TRBJ1-2, with D unresolved. The CDR3 covers 15 residues. Trimming removed 1 base from V and 1 base from J, with 10 bases in between. CDR1 and CDR2 (germline): SGHTA, FQGTGA. CDR3 in amino acids: CASSLSSGNNYGYTF. The CDR3 bases are TGTGCCAGCAGCTTAAGTTCCGGGAATAACTATGGCTACACCTTC.

This rearrangement joins TRBV6-1 to TRBJ1-2; D is unclear. The germline CDR1 and CDR2 sequences are MNHNS and SASEGT. V dropped 2 bases and J dropped 0 bases, with 13 bases sitting between them. The CDR3 is made up of 16 amino acids. The CDR3 nucleotides read TGTGCCAGCAGTGAATTCCACCAGGTGTCTAACTATGGCTACACCTTC. It translates to CASSEFHQVSNYGYTF.

The V and J genes are TRBV27 and TRBJ1-3; D is undetermined. V lost 5 bases and J 4 bases, leaving 9 bases between the germline ends. The CDR3 totals 13 residues. The V gene's germline CDR1 is MNHEY and CDR2 SMNVEV (reference sequence). CDR3 amino acids: CASSESMGNTIYF. The CDR3 DNA is TGTGCCAGCAGTGAGTCGATGGGAAACACCATATATTTT.

The rearrangement links TRBV6-6 to TRBJ1-5, with D possibly TRBD1 on 5 matching bases. The CDR3 spans 13 residues. The ends were cut back, 2 bases at V and 8 bases at J, with 10 bases in the middle. Germline lookup yields CDR1 MNHNY and CDR2 SVGAGI (reference sequence). The DNA of the CDR3 is TGTGCCAGCAGTTACGCGAGCAGGGAGCCCCAGCATTTT. Translated, it gives CASSYASREPQHF.

The V call is TRBV28, the J call TRBJ1-1, with 7 bases matching TRBD1. There are 16 residues in the CDR3. V dropped 1 base and J dropped 5; count of bases not matched to a gene: 10. Germline-derived CDR1 and CDR2 are MDHEN and SYDVKM. The CDR3: CASSLSRGQGWTEAFF. CDR3 sequence (DNA): TGTGCCAGCAGTTTATCGAGGGGGCAGGGATGGACTGAAGCTTTCTTT.

This rearrangement joins TRBV5-1 to TRBJ1-5; perhaps TRBD1 as D (5 bases). The CDR3 extends over 19 amino acids. The ends were cut back, 0 bases at V and 0 bases at J, with 19 bases in the middle. Germline V CDR1 and CDR2: SGHRS, YFSETQ. The CDR3 protein is CASSLGGGARLSSNQPQHF. CDR3 sequence (DNA): TGCGCCAGCAGCTTGGGGGGCGGGGCCAGGTTGAGTAGCAATCAGCCCCAGCATTTT.

The J gene is TRBJ1-6, the V gene TRBV7-2; a weak D match, TRBD1 (5 bases). Trimming took off 2 bases at V and 6 bases at J, with 11 bases between the two ends. This CDR3 comprises 15 residues. CDR1 is SGHTA and CDR2 is FQGNSA in the germline V gene. In DNA, the CDR3 is TGTGCCAGCAGCTTACCGGTAGGGGTTAATTCACCCCTCCACTTT. Translating gives CASSLPVGVNSPLHF.

DNA of the CDR3: TGTGCCAGCAGCTTTTTGAGTAGAGCAGATACGCAGTATTTT. Its translation is CASSFLSRADTQYF. The gene calls are TRBV7-3 and TRBJ2-3; D gene unclear. This CDR3 is 14 amino acids long. V lost 3 bases, J lost 4 bases, and 11 bases lay in between. Germline V gene sequence: CDR1 SGHTA, CDR2 FQGTGA.

This clone was detected only a few times. The DNA of the CDR3 is TGCGCCAGCATGGGAGGGTACACTGAAGCTTTCTTT. Encoded protein: CASMGGYTEAFF. J is TRBJ1-1 and V is TRBV10-2; no clear D. Germline V lookup: CDR1 WSHSY, CDR2 SAAADI. Deletions cut 7 bases from V and 3 bases from J, with 9 bases between. The length of the CDR3 is 12 residues.

V is TRBV2 and J is TRBJ1-6; TRBD1 is a possible D gene (5 bases). V shed 4 bases and J shed 7 bases, with 14 bases lying between them. Per germline, CDR1 SNHLY and CDR2 FYNNEI. The CDR3 extends over 15 amino acids. CDR3 sequence (DNA): TGTGCCAGCAGTGGATCCTATAACAGGAATTCACCCCTCCACTTT. Translated, it gives CASSGSYNRNSPLHF.

This clone was recorded only once. The CDR3 DNA is TGTGCCAGCAGTTACGGACAGGGATCCGAGCAGTACTTC. Translating gives CASSYGQGSEQYF. V is TRBV6-5 and J is TRBJ2-7; 8 bases fit TRBD1. CDR1 and CDR2 from the germline V gene are MNHEY and SVGAGI. V lost 2 bases to trimming and J lost 6 bases; unmatched junction nucleotides: 3. There are 13 residues in the CDR3.

V is TRBV5-1 and J is TRBJ2-3, with 7 positions matching TRBD1. The length of the CDR3 is 12 residues. V dropped 2 bases and J dropped 14; count of bases not matched to a gene: 8. Germline V CDR1 and CDR2: SGHRS, YFSETQ. The DNA for the CDR3 is TGCGCCAGCAGCTTAGGGGGCGCGCAATGGTATTTT. Protein sequence: CASSLGGAQWYF.